This T cell receptor beta chain emerged from a study of response to subunit inactivated influenza vaccine. General study findings and limits: Every seasonal influenza vaccination brings in few new T cells, the authors suggested.

TCRdb passed the RT-PCR reads through MiXCR, listing each CDR3 protein once. The table includes under 800,000 distinct CDR3 sequences, approximately 15% detected once. This clonotype was detected only a few times. Its antigen is currently unknown. V was cut by 4 bases and J by 0 bases, with 16 bases left in between. Germline CDR1 ENHRY, CDR2 SYGVKD. The CDR3 spans 16 residues. The sequenced sample was PBMCs from blood, obtained less than 15 days before vaccination. The chain joins TRBV10-3 to TRBJ2-7; D unresolved. This TCR derives from a man between 45 and 60 years old who received an inactivated influenza vaccine. CDR3 sequence reads: CAISAILGRPSYEQYF. Written as DNA, the CDR3 is TGTGCCATCAGTGCTATACTCGGACGGCCCTCCTACGAGCAGTACTTC.